This T cell receptor beta chain was captured in a study of shared clonotypes between healthy human individuals. This clone appeared a single time. Looked up from germline, CDR1 is KGHSH and CDR2 is LQKENI. The V segment lost 6 bases and the J segment 0 bases; nucleotides outside the gene matches: 6. This CDR3 has 17 amino acids. Measured with immunoSEQ multiplex PCR; TCRdb has only the in-frame clones, and not every one. This sample has approximately 1,500,000 clones; under 99% occur once, and the top ten carry about 0.42%. Material: naive CD4+ T cells sorted from blood. Sample subset: CD45RA+ positively selected. The sequence derives from a man aged 25 to 40 in good health. The rearrangement links TRBV18 to TRBJ2-1, with 12 bases that match TRBD2. The CDR3 region is CASSPTSGRSSYNEQFF. DNA for the CDR3: TGTGCCAGCTCCCCTACTAGCGGGAGGAGCTCCTACAATGAGCAGTTCTTC.